Following are 13 T cell receptor beta chains from one sample sequenced in a study of naive and memory T cell subsets. The treatment here: skin biopsy from PPD injection site in Mantoux-positive individual. A UMI-containing oligonucleotide was joined by 3' ligation to the TCR cDNA template. Ligated cDNA underwent four rounds of PCR with nested alpha and beta constant region primers and SP2. MiXCR was run by TCRdb on the UMI-ligation and nested PCR reads, yielding one entry per CDR3 protein. The top ten hold about 6.2% of the sample, which has some 21,000 distinct CDR3 sequences, 5.5% to 7.5% seen once. The specimen was skin, collected from a tuberculin skin test site. The receptor set was obtained from an adult in good health.

In this sample, this clonotype turned up many times. The chain is built from TRBV3-1 and TRBJ1-1; D remains ambiguous. CDR3 size: 14 residues. CDR1 is LGHDT, CDR2 YNNKEL, per germline (reference sequence). The ends were cut back, 1 base at V and 3 bases at J, with 9 bases in the middle. CDR3 in amino acids: CASSQVLRDTEAFF. DNA for the CDR3: TGTGCCAGCAGCCAAGTCCTCCGGGACACTGAAGCTTTCTTT.

This chain uses TRBV24-1 with TRBJ1-5, with D possibly matching TRBD1 (5 bases). Germline V CDR1 and CDR2: KGHDR, SFDVKD. The CDR3 covers 15 residues. The V gene lost 9 bases and the J gene lost 1 base, with 15 bases spanning the gap. The CDR3 nucleotides read TGTGCCACCGGTCCAGGGAGCACAAGCAATCAGCCCCAGCATTTT. The encoded protein is CATGPGSTSNQPQHF.

This clonotype has a count of ten or more. This chain joins TRBV7-2 and TRBJ1-1, with D possibly being TRBD1 (5 bases). This CDR3 comprises 15 residues. CDR1 and CDR2 (germline): SGHTA, FQGNSA. The V and J ends lost 0 bases and 4 bases respectively, with 12 bases between them. CDR3 sequence: CASSLAGGRATEAFF. CDR3 DNA sequence: TGTGCCAGCAGCTTAGCTGGGGGGAGAGCCACTGAAGCTTTCTTT.

V is TRBV5-1 and J is TRBJ2-7, with D perhaps being TRBD1 or TRBD2 (6 bases each). With 1 base removed from V and 5 bases from J, the gap between germline ends came to 13 bases. Germline CDR1 and CDR2: SGHRS and YFSETQ. The CDR3 length is 14 residues. The CDR3: CASSLSRGGDEQYF. The CDR3, as DNA: TGCGCCAGCAGCTTGAGCAGGGGAGGCGACGAGCAGTACTTC. The full variable domain, its missing parts supplied by reference TRBV5-1 and TRBJ2-7, is KAGVTQTPRYLIKTRGQQVTLSCSPISGHRSVSWYQQTPGQGLQFLFEYFSETQRNKGNFPGRFSGRQFSNSRSEMNVSTLELGDSALYLCASSLSRGGDEQYFGPGTRLTVT.

J is TRBJ2-2 and V is TRBV10-3, with 7 positions matching TRBD1. The CDR3 runs 14 residues. Germline loops: CDR1 ENHRY, CDR2 SYGVKD. After removal of 11 bases from V and 0 bases from J, the junction contained 6 bases not matched to a gene. This chain's CDR3 is CASGDSANTGELFF. CDR3 nucleotide sequence: TGTGCCTCCGGGGACAGCGCGAACACCGGGGAGCTGTTTTTT.

This chain joins TRBV5-1 and TRBJ1-6; D unresolved. CDR1 is SGHRS, CDR2 YFSETQ, per germline. V was trimmed by 4 bases and J by 7 bases, leaving 12 bases between them. This CDR3 has 14 amino acids. The CDR3 DNA reads as TGCGCCAGCAGCCGAGGGCAGGAGAATTCACCCCTCCACTTT. Translated, it gives CASSRGQENSPLHF.

This clonotype is classed as medium-sized. This sequence joins TRBV20-1 and TRBJ2-7; TRBD1 or TRBD2 may be the D gene (6 bases each). Germline assignment: CDR1 DFQATT and CDR2 SNEGSKA (reference sequence). Deletions cut 1 base from V and 0 bases from J, with 19 bases between. This CDR3 has 17 residues. CDR3 residues: CSARGSGGTQSSYEQYF. The DNA of the CDR3 is TGCAGTGCTAGAGGCTCCGGGGGCACCCAAAGCTCCTACGAGCAGTACTTC.

This clonotype appeared many times. The chain is built from TRBV11-2 and TRBJ2-2; the D gene is possibly TRBD2 (6 bases). The CDR3 has 15 amino acids. The germline gives CDR1 SGHAT, CDR2 FQNNGV. V gave up 4 bases and J gave up 7 bases, with 16 bases separating them. The chain's CDR3 is CASSSVGSGYGELFF. The CDR3 region has the DNA TGTGCCAGCAGCTCCGTCGGGAGCGGGTACGGGGAGCTGTTTTTT.

This clonotype was counted ten times or more. The chain recombines TRBV2 with TRBJ2-3; D not certain. With 10 bases removed from V and 3 bases from J, the gap between germline ends came to 8 bases. The germline V gene has CDR1 SNHLY and CDR2 FYNNEI. This CDR3 comprises 11 residues. CDR3 sequence reads: CAIEETDTQYF. In DNA form, the CDR3 reads TGTGCCATCGAGGAAACAGATACGCAGTATTTT.

This clonotype was found many times. The chain joins TRBV18 to TRBJ2-5, with D unclear. The V and J ends lost 4 bases and 0 bases respectively, with 6 bases between them. Germline assignment: CDR1 KGHSH and CDR2 LQKENI. This CDR3 spans 13 amino acids. The CDR3 is CASSREYQETQYF. The CDR3 nucleotides are TGTGCCAGCTCACGAGAATACCAAGAGACCCAGTACTTC. The full variable domain, its missing parts supplied by reference TRBV18 and TRBJ2-5, is NAGVMQNPRHLVRRRGQEARLRCSPMKGHSHVYWYRQLPEEGLKFMVYLQKENIIDESGMPKERFSAEFPKEGPSILRIQQVVRGDSAAYFCASSREYQETQYFGPGTRLLVL.

This clonotype was counted ten times or more. The chain uses TRBV5-8 and TRBJ2-7, with TRBD2 matching over 14 bases. The CDR3 totals 16 residues. The V and J ends lost 3 bases and 6 bases, in that order; junction bases with no gene match: 8. CDR1 and CDR2 from the germline V gene are SGHTS and YDEGEE. The CDR3 DNA follows: TGTGCCAGCAGCTCGGGACTAGCGGGAGACTGGAGCGAGCAGTACTTC. Its translation: CASSSGLAGDWSEQYF.

This clonotype was recorded many times. The V gene is TRBV6-6, the J gene TRBJ2-7; D perhaps matches TRBD2 (5 bases). Germline values: CDR1 MNHNY, CDR2 SVGAGI (reference sequence). The V gene lost 5 bases and the J gene lost 3 bases, with 20 bases spanning the gap. The CDR3 contains 16 residues. The CDR3 loop reads CASSPLEALGVYEQYF. CDR3 nucleotides: TGTGCCAGCAGTCCCCTAGAGGCCCTCGGGGTCTACGAGCAGTACTTC.

The gene calls are TRBV18 and TRBJ2-2, with 8 bases identical to TRBD2. Germline CDR1 reads KGHSH; CDR2 reads LQKENI. The CDR3 is made up of 15 amino acids. V was pared by 5 bases and J by 6 bases, with 8 bases of the junction left unmatched. The CDR3 is CASSSAGAVPGELFF. The CDR3 DNA follows: TGTGCCAGCTCATCAGCGGGAGCAGTCCCCGGGGAGCTGTTTTTT.